Listed here are 9 T cell receptor beta chains from one sample, sequenced in a study of breast tumors, draining lymph nodes, adjacent tissues (dated by TCRdb to the mid-2010s). The axillary draining lymph nodes of breast cancer patients were the source of the lymph node samples. The library relied on multiplex PCR. The sample was run on an Illumina HiSeq 2000. TCRdb ran its own pipeline on the public reads, namely fastp trimming at Q25 and MiXCR clone calling, and kept in-frame beta chains. Every CDR3 protein is listed once, alongside the most common genes and DNA of its rows. This sample is represented by approximately 200,000 distinct CDR3 sequences; approximately 30% of them were singletons. The ten largest clones take up roughly 4% of the sample. The sample was axillary lymph node tissue. The receptors here all came from a female donor with breast cancer. Some clones in this sample may be carry-over from other donors' samples.

This clonotype is medium-sized by share. The CDR3 sequence: CSARAFGTGLEKLFF. The CDR3 DNA reads TGCAGTGCTAGGGCGTTCGGGACAGGGCTGGAAAAACTGTTTTTT. The chain has TRBV20-1 and TRBJ1-4; TRBD1 matches at 9 bases. This CDR3 region has 15 residues. The germline V gene has CDR1 DFQATT and CDR2 SNEGSKA (reference sequence). The trim removed 3 bases at V and 8 bases at J, leaving 10 bases unmatched.

This clonotype was recorded many times. The V call is TRBV20-1, the J call TRBJ2-1, with D hard to call. This CDR3 contains 15 residues. Germline assignment: CDR1 DFQATT and CDR2 SNEGSKA (reference sequence). V was trimmed by 0 bases and J by 4 bases, leaving 13 bases between them. The CDR3 region is CSAREGMRNYNEQFF. The CDR3 nucleotides read TGCAGTGCTAGAGAAGGCATGCGGAATTACAATGAGCAGTTCTTC.

The chain carries TRBV3-1 and TRBJ1-5, with 12 bases identical to TRBD1. With V trimmed by 4 bases and J by 7 bases, 8 bases remained unmatched. The length of the CDR3 is 16 residues. In germline, CDR1 is LGHDT, CDR2 YNNKEL (reference sequence). CDR3: CASSPGTGGAGQPQHF. The CDR3 coding sequence is TGTGCCAGCAGCCCCGGGACAGGGGGCGCCGGGCAGCCCCAGCATTTT.

With respect to this clonotype: A read error may be the cause here, since a much bigger clone is one base away. The V and J genes are TRBV5-4 and TRBJ1-2; 8 positions match TRBD1. The CDR3 totals 13 residues. The germline gives CDR1 SGHNT, CDR2 YYREEE (reference sequence). Trimming removed 2 bases from V and 6 bases from J; junction bases left unmatched: 3. The CDR3 DNA sequence: TGTGCCAGCAGCTTCAGGGGGCCGGATGGCTACACCTTC. Its protein is CASSFRGPDGYTF. Supplemented by reference TRBV5-4 and TRBJ1-2, the full variable domain reads ETGVTQSPTHLIKTRGQQVTLRCSSQSGHNTVSWYQQALGQGPQFIFQYYREEENGRGNFPPRFSGLQFPNYSSELNVNALELDDSALYLCASSFRGPDGYTFGSGTRLTVV.

The rearrangement links TRBV3-1 to TRBJ1-3; D gene unclear. Germline CDR1 is LGHDT and CDR2 is YNNKEL (reference sequence). This CDR3 comprises 14 residues. The V gene lost 0 bases and the J gene lost 0 bases, with 3 bases spanning the gap. CDR3 amino acids: CASSQDGSGNTIYF. Here the CDR3 DNA reads TGTGCCAGCAGCCAAGATGGCTCTGGAAACACCATATATTTT. The full variable domain, completed using reference TRBV3-1 and TRBJ1-3, is DTAVSQTPKYLVTQMGNDKSIKCEQNLGHDTMYWYKQDSKKFLKIMFSYNNKELIINETVPNRFSPKSPDKAHLNLHINSLELGDSAVYFCASSQDGSGNTIYFGEGSWLTVV.

To note about this clonotype: The CDR3 carries no conserved terminal phenylalanine or tryptophan, so it likely arises from a read error. This chain connects TRBV19 to TRBJ2-5; D is undetermined. The germline V and J ends were trimmed by 0 bases and 1 base, with 12 bases remaining between them. The CDR3 contains 16 residues. Germline-derived CDR1 and CDR2 are LNHDA and SQIVND (reference sequence). CDR3 in amino acids: CASSIEWGRPQETQYS. The DNA of the CDR3 is TGTGCCAGTAGTATAGAGTGGGGTCGGCCCCAAGAGACCCAGTACTCC.

The chain joins TRBV2 to TRBJ2-1; weak D call: TRBD2 (6 bases). This CDR3 has 13 amino acids. The V gene lost 2 bases and the J gene lost 6 bases, with 8 bases spanning the gap. CDR1 is SNHLY and CDR2 is FYNNEI in the germline V gene. This chain's CDR3 is CASSETGVNEQFF. The CDR3 nucleotides read TGTGCCAGCAGTGAAACGGGGGTCAATGAGCAGTTCTTC.

This clonotype occurred once. The chain links TRBV20-1 to TRBJ2-7; D is perhaps TRBD1 or TRBD2 (5 bases each). CDR3 length equals 13 residues. CDR1 is DFQATT, CDR2 SNEGSKA, per germline (reference sequence). The V gene lost 3 bases and the J gene lost 5 bases, with 14 bases spanning the gap. CDR3 sequence (DNA): TGCAGTGCTAGCGAGGGGACCGGCGACGAGCAGTACTTC. It translates to CSASEGTGDEQYF.

This clonotype has at least ten counts. The chain is built from TRBV29-1 and TRBJ2-5, with D maybe TRBD2 (5 bases). This CDR3 is built from 14 residues. V gave up 4 bases and J gave up 1 base, with 13 bases separating them. Germline values: CDR1 SQVTM, CDR2 ANQGSEA. CDR3 protein: CSVAHTRSQETQYF. DNA of the CDR3: TGCAGCGTTGCCCACACTAGGTCCCAAGAGACCCAGTACTTC.